These 14 T cell receptor beta chains came from one sample sequenced in a study of blood T cells in healthy people across ages (dated by TCRdb to 2014 to 2015). The receptor library was made with 5' RACE. Sequencing instrument: Illumina HiSeq 2500. A second roughly 6 to 12 cycle PCR used a sample-barcoded 5' primer and a J-beta primer mix. Starting from the raw public reads, TCRdb applied fastp trimming at Q25, assembled clones with MiXCR and retained in-frame beta chains. Rows are combined by CDR3 protein, so each entry shows the most common genes and DNA. This sample lists 850,000 to 1,000,000 distinct CDR3 sequences; 40% to 60% were detected once. The ten biggest clones cover roughly 13% of the sample. Material for sequencing was blood. Receptors originate from a man aged 30 to 45 in good health.

This chain joins TRBV29-1 and TRBJ2-7; maybe TRBD1 (6 bases). Germline V gene lookup returns CDR1 SQVTM and CDR2 ANQGSEA. Trimming removed 3 bases from V and 7 bases from J, with 10 bases in between. The CDR3 is 11 amino acids. The CDR3 protein is CSVDGTCEQYF. The CDR3 nucleotides read TGCAGCGTTGATGGGACATGTGAGCAGTACTTC.

This clonotype was detected only a few times. The J gene is TRBJ2-3, the V gene TRBV10-3; D is possibly TRBD2 (7 bases). Germline V gene sequence: CDR1 ENHRY, CDR2 SYGVKD. Trimming took off 11 bases at V and 0 bases at J, with 18 bases between the two ends. The CDR3 totals 15 residues. CDR3 bases: TGTGCCTCCTGGGGGGGGGCGAGTAGCACAGATACGCAGTATTTT. It encodes CASWGGASSTDTQYF.

The sample holds a few counts of this clonotype. One end of the junction fails to match germline, which may point to a read error. The chain uses TRBV7-7 and TRBJ2-3; perhaps TRBD2 as D (6 bases). This CDR3 has 16 residues. Germline CDR1 SSHAT, CDR2 FNYEAQ (reference sequence). CDR3 in DNA: TGTGCTAGCAGCTTACTCCCGGGGGAAGTCACAGATACGCAGTATTTT. As protein: CASSLLPGEVTDTQYF.

The chain couples TRBV20-1 to TRBJ2-1; TRBD2 agrees at 9 bases. Germline CDR1 reads DFQATT; CDR2 reads SNEGSKA (reference sequence). This CDR3 comprises 15 residues. V gave up 1 base and J gave up 4 bases; unmatched junction bases: 5. Written as DNA, the CDR3 is TGCAGTGCTAGAGCAATAGCGGGGGTTTACAATGAGCAGTTCTTC. It codes for CSARAIAGVYNEQFF.

This clonotype occurred a few times. The chain combines TRBV4-3 with TRBJ1-2, with D possibly matching TRBD1 (5 bases). The germline V gene has CDR1 LGHNA and CDR2 YSLEER. V lost 4 bases, J lost 6 bases, and 18 bases lay in between. The CDR3 totals 15 residues. The CDR3 DNA follows: TGCGCCAGCAGCCGCCAGATCGGGGCGGTGGATGGCTACACCTTC. Translating gives CASSRQIGAVDGYTF.

The V call is TRBV30, the J call TRBJ2-1; D gene ambiguous. The CDR3 length is 10 residues. The V end lost 2 bases, the J end lost 12 bases, and 8 bases lay between the germline ends. Germline CDR1 GTSNPN, CDR2 SVGIG (reference sequence). CDR3 loop: CAWSSMGQFF. The DNA of the CDR3 is TGTGCCTGGAGTTCAATGGGGCAGTTCTTC.

The genes are TRBV7-2 and TRBJ2-7; perhaps TRBD2 as D (6 bases). The CDR3 sequence is 17 residues long. Germline CDR1 reads SGHTA; CDR2 reads FQGNSA. Trimming took off 0 bases at V and 2 bases at J, with 17 bases between the two ends. The CDR3 nucleotides read TGTGCCAGCAGCTTAGCACCGCCCGGGACTCCCCCCTACGAGCAGTACTTC. Its protein product is CASSLAPPGTPPYEQYF. Full variable domain (remainder filled in from reference TRBV7-2 and TRBJ2-7): GAGVSQSPSNKVTEKGKDVELRCDPISGHTALYWYRQSLGQGLEFLIYFQGNSAPDKSGLPSDRFSAERTGGSVSTLTIQRTQQEDSAVYLCASSLAPPGTPPYEQYFGPGTRLTVT.

V is TRBV7-2 and J is TRBJ2-3, with 10 nucleotides matching TRBD2. This CDR3 has 17 amino acids. J lost 5 bases, V lost 5 bases, and 13 bases had no gene match. CDR1 SGHTA and CDR2 FQGNSA come from the germline V gene. CDR3 DNA: TGTGCCAGCAGCGTCACCCGAAGAAGCGGGGGGGAAGATACGCAGTATTTT. Protein: CASSVTRRSGGEDTQYF.

This clonotype was detected only a few times. This chain connects TRBV6-6 to TRBJ2-3, with D possibly TRBD2 on 5 matching bases. Per germline, CDR1 MNHNY and CDR2 SVGAGI (reference sequence). With 3 bases removed from V and 5 bases from J, the gap between germline ends came to 6 bases. The CDR3 runs to 12 residues. CDR3 DNA: TGTGCCAGCAGTTATGCGGGAGATACGCAGTATTTT. The encoded protein is CASSYAGDTQYF.

V usage is TRBV30 and J usage is TRBJ1-5; TRBD1 might be the D (6 bases). The V gene's germline CDR1 is GTSNPN and CDR2 SVGIG (reference sequence). Deletions cut 1 base from V and 4 bases from J, with 8 bases between. The CDR3 runs to 13 residues. The CDR3 is CAWSGQENQPQHF. The CDR3, as DNA: TGTGCCTGGAGTGGACAGGAGAATCAGCCCCAGCATTTT.

This clonotype was seen a handful of times. The chain employs TRBV6-2 or TRBV6-3 and TRBJ1-4; D ambiguous. CDR1 and CDR2 (germline): MNHEY, SVGEGT. This CDR3 region has 12 residues. Trimming stripped 4 bases from V and 8 bases from J, with 8 bases between. This CDR3 reads CASSFRSEKLFF. The CDR3, as DNA: TGTGCCAGCAGTTTCCGAAGCGAAAAACTGTTTTTT.

A note on this clonotype: Lacking the conserved final phenylalanine or tryptophan, this CDR3 likely reflects a read error. V usage is TRBV5-1 and J usage is TRBJ2-1; 8 bases fit TRBD1. CDR1 and CDR2 from the germline V gene are SGHRS and YFSETQ. The CDR3 totals 15 residues. V lost 0 bases and J lost 9; bases outside the gene matches: 8. The CDR3 is CASSLGTGYFGEQFS. CDR3 DNA sequence: TGCGCCAGCAGCTTGGGGACAGGGTATTTTGGTGAGCAGTTCTCC.

The chain recombines TRBV4-1 with TRBJ2-5; D ambiguous. V was shortened by 1 base and J by 0 bases, with 9 bases between the two germline ends. The length of the CDR3 is 15 residues. Germline CDR1 is MGHRA and CDR2 is YSYEKL. The CDR3 spells CASSQGRRNQETQYF. CDR3 coding DNA: TGCGCCAGCAGCCAAGGTCGTAGAAACCAAGAGACCCAGTACTTC.

This sequence joins TRBV7-3 and TRBJ2-3; a possible D gene is TRBD1 (5 bases). CDR3 length: 14 amino acids. CDR1 and CDR2 from the germline V gene are SGHTA and FQGTGA. Trimming left V 6 bases short and J 3 bases short, with 13 bases between. The CDR3 DNA follows: TGTGCCAGCAGTAAGGACACGAGTACAGATACGCAGTATTTT. This translates into CASSKDTSTDTQYF.